One and the same sample provided the 11 T cell receptor beta chains below, sequenced in a study of long-term antiretroviral therapy in people with HIV (dated by TCRdb to the early 2020s). The immunoSEQ hsTCRB v3.0 assay was used at survey level resolution to sequence the TRB variable region. Held by TCRdb, this immuneACCESS table contains in-frame sequences only and omits some clones. Under half of the omission traces to an unresolved V gene where checked; the cause of the rest is unknown. This sample comprises under 20,000 clones, under 85% of them detected only once. The top ten clonotypes cover 11% of the sample. The sample was unsorted PBMCs, taken 2.3 years after starting antiretroviral therapy. The origin of the receptors is a middle-aged woman with HIV.

The rearrangement links TRBV2 to TRBJ1-1; D uncertain. Germline V CDR1 and CDR2: SNHLY, FYNNEI. The V end was cut by 7 bases, the J end by 2 bases, with 14 bases between. The CDR3 spans 14 residues. DNA for the CDR3: TGTGCCAGCATTTTCGCCCAAACAAACACTGAAGCTTTCTTT. Residues: CASIFAQTNTEAFF. The full variable domain, in which reference TRBV2 and TRBJ1-1 provide the parts outside the CDR3, is EPEVTQTPSHQVTQMGQEVILRCVPISNHLYFYWYRQILGQKVEFLVSFYNNEISEKSEIFDDQFSVERPDGSNFTLKIRSTKLEDSAMYFCASIFAQTNTEAFFGQGTRLTVV.

The chain links TRBV19 to TRBJ2-2; D gene ambiguous. Between the trimmed V and J ends, which lost 7 bases and 13 bases, there was a span of 19 bases. The CDR3 contains 13 residues. Per the germline V gene, CDR1 is LNHDA and CDR2 is SQIVND (reference sequence). CDR3 sequence reads: CASTTIGPGTLFF. CDR3 in DNA: TGTGCCAGTACCACTATAGGACCGGGTACGCTGTTTTTT.

V gene TRBV5-4 combines with J gene TRBJ1-2, with D perhaps TRBD1 (6 bases). Looked up from germline, CDR1 is SGHNT and CDR2 is YYREEE (reference sequence). V dropped 3 bases and J dropped 1 base, with 16 bases sitting between them. This CDR3 is built from 16 residues. This CDR3 reads CASSSFFRGNNYGYTF. CDR3 in DNA: TGTGCCAGCAGCTCCTTTTTTAGGGGGAATAACTATGGCTACACCTTC. Full variable domain (rest looked up from reference TRBV5-4 and TRBJ1-2): ETGVTQSPTHLIKTRGQQVTLRCSSQSGHNTVSWYQQALGQGPQFIFQYYREEENGRGNFPPRFSGLQFPNYSSELNVNALELDDSALYLCASSSFFRGNNYGYTFGSGTRLTVV.

This clone was counted only a few times. V and J are TRBV4-2 and TRBJ2-7; possible D gene TRBD2, 6 bases. In germline, CDR1 is LGHNA, CDR2 YNFKEQ. This CDR3 spans 15 amino acids. Trimming took 3 bases from V and 1 from J, leaving 13 bases between them. Here the CDR3 reads CASSHITAGSYEQYF. The DNA of the CDR3 is TGTGCCAGCAGCCACATAACGGCGGGGTCCTACGAGCAGTACTTC.

This chain joins TRBV7-9 and TRBJ2-1, with 7 bases fitting TRBD2. The junction had 14 bases not matched to a gene; V was cut back by 3 bases and J by 9 bases. The CDR3 is 16 residues long. Germline CDR1 is SEHNR and CDR2 is FQNEAQ (reference sequence). The CDR3 DNA is TGTGCCAGCAGCTTGAGTTCTAGCGGTCCCTCGGGTGAGCAGTTCTTC. Its protein product is CASSLSSSGPSGEQFF. Full variable domain (remainder filled in from reference TRBV7-9 and TRBJ2-1): DTGVSQNPRHKITKRGQNVTFRCDPISEHNRLYWYRQTLGQGPEFLTYFQNEAQLEKSRLLSDRFSAERPKGSFSTLEIQRTEQGDSAMYLCASSLSSSGPSGEQFFGPGTRLTVL.

This clone showed up just once. The genes are TRBV7-2 and TRBJ1-3; 7 bases map to TRBD1. The CDR3 sequence is 15 residues long. CDR1 and CDR2 (germline): SGHTA, FQGNSA. V trimming: 5 bases; J trimming: 4 bases; junction bases outside the gene matches: 8. CDR3 in amino acids: CASSHFQGGGNTIYF. The CDR3 DNA reads TGTGCCAGCAGCCATTTCCAGGGGGGAGGAAACACCATATATTTT.

The genes are TRBV29-1 and TRBJ2-7; D is perhaps TRBD1 (6 bases). Trimming left V 4 bases short and J 0 bases short, with 13 bases between. This CDR3 has 14 amino acids. Germline V lookup: CDR1 SQVTM, CDR2 ANQGSEA. CDR3 bases: TGCAGCGTTGTCGGGCAGGGGTACTCCTACGAGCAGTACTTC. Translating gives CSVVGQGYSYEQYF.

The chain uses TRBV5-1 and TRBJ2-3, with 8 bases identical to TRBD1. The V gene's germline CDR1 is SGHRS and CDR2 YFSETQ. There are 15 residues in the CDR3. The junction had 6 bases not matched to a gene; V was cut back by 1 base and J by 5 bases. The CDR3: CASSLRDRGGDTQYF. The CDR3 DNA reads as TGCGCCAGCAGCTTGAGAGACAGGGGAGGAGATACGCAGTATTTT.

This chain connects TRBV7-9 to TRBJ2-3; no clear D gene. CDR1 and CDR2 from the germline V gene are SEHNR and FQNEAQ (reference sequence). Trimming removed 2 bases at V and 0 bases at J, with 0 bases between. This CDR3 has 12 residues. CDR3 DNA: TGTGCCAGCAGCTTAAGCACAGATACGCAGTATTTT. This sequence encodes CASSLSTDTQYF.

V is TRBV5-1 and J is TRBJ2-5, with 7 bases identical to TRBD1. Germline CDR1 is SGHRS and CDR2 is YFSETQ. This CDR3 contains 16 residues. The V segment lost 4 bases and the J segment 2 bases; nucleotides outside the gene matches: 11. Written as DNA, the CDR3 is TGCGCCAGCAGCCGTACGCCCACAGGGGAACAAGAGACCCAGTACTTC. It translates to CASSRTPTGEQETQYF.

The rearrangement joins TRBV11-2 to TRBJ2-7, with 8 bases aligning to TRBD1. Germline assignment: CDR1 SGHAT and CDR2 FQNNGV. After removal of 3 bases from V and 7 bases from J, the junction contained 5 bases not matched to a gene. The length of the CDR3 is 13 residues. This CDR3 is CASSFQGAGEQYF. The DNA of the CDR3 is TGTGCCAGCAGCTTCCAGGGGGCGGGGGAGCAGTACTTC.